These 9 T cell receptor beta chains share one sample of origin, sequenced in a study of T cells in Graves' hyperthyroidism and ophthalmopathy (dated by TCRdb to about 2019). Library generation was performed with multiplex PCR. TCRdb names Illumina HiSeq 2000 as the instrument used. The TCR beta CDR3 regions were amplified from RNA transcripts. A first-round RT-PCR of the TCR CDR3 used the HTBI primer set with the Qiagen OneStep RT-PCR kit. The public reads were run again by TCRdb, first through fastp at Q25 and then through MiXCR, and only productive beta chains were kept. Here each entry gathers all rows of one CDR3 protein and keeps the most common genes and DNA. This sample gives over 500,000 distinct CDR3 sequences in total; 17% of them show up just once. The top ten constitute roughly a sixth of the sample. The specimen sequenced was blood. The receptors shown here come from a woman aged 18-29 years with Graves' ophthalmopathy.

The V and J genes are TRBV5-8 and TRBJ1-1; a possible D gene is TRBD1 (6 bases). Germline CDR1 and CDR2: SGHTS and YDEGEE. The CDR3 totals 15 residues. V lost 3 bases and J 4 bases, leaving 16 bases between the germline ends. This chain's CDR3 is CASSSLVGAGTEAFF. The CDR3 DNA follows: TGTGCCAGCAGCTCGTTGGTGGGGGCGGGCACTGAAGCTTTCTTT. Drawing the rest from reference TRBV5-8 and TRBJ1-1, the complete variable domain is EAGVTQSPTHLIKTRGQQATLRCSPISGHTSVYWYQQALGLGLQFLLWYDEGEERNRGNFPPRFSGRQFPNYSSELNVNALELEDSALYLCASSSLVGAGTEAFFGQGTRLTVV.

In its sample, this clonotype was seen many times. The chain has TRBV29-1 and TRBJ2-5; 8 bases map to TRBD1. The germline gives CDR1 SQVTM, CDR2 ANQGSEA. With 6 bases clipped from V and 2 bases from J, the junction kept 2 bases outside the gene matches. The CDR3 has 12 amino acids. For the CDR3, the DNA is TGCAGCGTAAGGACAGGGCAAGAGACCCAGTACTTC. As protein: CSVRTGQETQYF.

This clonotype was counted between two and nine times. With a much larger clone just one base away, this may be a read error. The DNA of the CDR3 is TGTGCCGGCAGTTGGGGAGGTGAAGGGGGCGACGAGCAGTACTTC. Translated, it gives CAGSWGGEGGDEQYF. The rearrangement links TRBV28 to TRBJ2-7; the D gene is possibly TRBD1 (7 bases). The CDR3 sequence is 15 residues long. From germline, CDR1 is MDHEN and CDR2 SYDVKM.

The chain carries TRBV5-6 and TRBJ2-1; 13 nucleotides align to TRBD2. Germline CDR1 SGHDT, CDR2 YYEEEE. The trim removed 0 bases at V and 8 bases at J, leaving 2 bases unmatched. CDR3 size: 15 residues. CDR3 DNA: TGTGCCAGCAGCTTGGATGGACTAGCGGGGGATGAGCAGTTCTTC. This codes for CASSLDGLAGDEQFF.

The CDR3 region is CSAGKREQGETQYF. CDR3 nucleotides: TGCAGTGCAGGAAAGCGGGAGCAAGGAGAGACCCAGTACTTC. J is TRBJ2-5 and V is TRBV20-1; 8 nucleotides match TRBD2. CDR1 DFQATT and CDR2 SNEGSKA come from the germline V gene (reference sequence). The V and J ends lost 6 bases and 4 bases, in that order; junction bases with no gene match: 10. This CDR3 comprises 14 residues.

This clonotype was picked up many times. The rearrangement joins TRBV3-1 to TRBJ1-1, with 9 bases that match TRBD1. Per germline, CDR1 LGHDT and CDR2 YNNKEL (reference sequence). This CDR3 has 13 amino acids. Trimming at V came to 4 bases and at J to 10 bases, leaving 7 bases not matched to a gene. CDR3 amino acids: CASSPVLTGGAFF. The CDR3 bases are TGTGCCAGCAGCCCGGTATTGACAGGGGGAGCTTTCTTT.

The chain is built from TRBV29-1 and TRBJ2-7; D unclear. The CDR3 is made up of 12 amino acids. The germline V gene encodes CDR1 SQVTM and CDR2 ANQGSEA. V dropped 0 bases and J dropped 3 bases, with 6 bases sitting between them. The CDR3, as DNA: TGCAGCGTTGAAGAAACAGACTACGAGCAGTACTTC. It yields the protein CSVEETDYEQYF.

This clonotype was detected only a few times. The chain employs TRBV28 and TRBJ2-2; 9 bases fit TRBD1. CDR3 length: 20 residues. J was trimmed by 6 bases and V by 5 bases; bases with no gene match: 22. Germline CDR1 and CDR2: MDHEN and SYDVKM. This CDR3 is CASSTIEPGQGRFYSGELFF. In DNA, the CDR3 is TGTGCCAGCAGTACTATAGAACCGGGACAGGGACGATTCTACTCCGGGGAGCTGTTTTTT.

This clonotype was detected a few times. The chain links TRBV7-2 to TRBJ2-3; a possible D gene is TRBD2 (6 bases). Trimming took 2 bases from V and 1 from J, leaving 13 bases between them. CDR3 length: 16 residues. Germline V CDR1 and CDR2: SGHTA, FQGNSA. The CDR3 loop is CASSLYPGTRTDTQYF. CDR3 in DNA: TGTGCCAGCAGCTTATACCCCGGGACTCGCACAGATACGCAGTATTTT.